This T cell receptor beta chain was sequenced for a study of CD8 T cells in ankylosing spondylitis. Points from the study as a whole: Disease-linked clones had a CD8+ phenotype and relatively low frequency in peripheral blood. In ankylosing spondylitis blood, a motif of about eight highly homologous TCR beta variants appeared characteristic.

On this clonotype itself: Its matching antigen is unknown.

TCRdb independently ran MiXCR on the 5' RACE reads; one entry per CDR3 protein. The sample consists of just under 550,000 distinct CDR3 sequences, roughly an eighth of them appearing once. This sequence was found in a male donor with ankylosing spondylitis. Sample: blood, either unsorted or a sorted T cell fraction (not recorded which).

CDR3 residues: CASSQASQPLHF. The CDR3, as DNA: TGTGCCAGCAGCCAAGCAAGTCAACCCCTCCACTTT. The chain joins TRBV3-1 to TRBJ1-6; D remains unclear. The V end was cut by 1 base, the J end by 12 bases, with 7 bases between. Germline CDR1 reads LGHDT; CDR2 reads YNNKEL (reference sequence). The CDR3 runs to 12 residues.